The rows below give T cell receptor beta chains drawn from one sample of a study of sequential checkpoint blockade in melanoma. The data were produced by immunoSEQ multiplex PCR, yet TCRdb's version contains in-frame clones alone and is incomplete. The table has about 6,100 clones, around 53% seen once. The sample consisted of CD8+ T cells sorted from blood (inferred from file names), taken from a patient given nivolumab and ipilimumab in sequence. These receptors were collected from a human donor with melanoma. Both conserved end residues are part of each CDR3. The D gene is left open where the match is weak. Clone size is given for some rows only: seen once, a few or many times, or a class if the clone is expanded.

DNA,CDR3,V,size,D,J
TGTGCCAGCAGCTTGGCCACAGGGCCTGGGTACGAGCAGTACTTC,CASSLATGPGYEQYF,TRBV5-5,few,-,TRBJ2-7
TGTGCCAGCTCACCAAGGTGGAGCGGGGGAACGAACACCGGGGAGCTGTTTTTT,CASSPRWSGGTNTGELFF,TRBV18,few,TRBD2,TRBJ2-2
TGTGCTAGTGGTTTTGATGGGACAGGTGTTTGGGTTTATGACTACGAGCAGTACTTC,CASGFDGTGVWVYDYEQYF,TRBV12-5,-,TRBD1,TRBJ2-7
TGTGCCAGCAGGGCTAGCGGGGGGGCCTACAATGAGCAGTTCTTC,CASRASGGAYNEQFF,TRBV2,-,TRBD2,TRBJ2-1
TGCGCCAGCAGCTTGGGGGGACAGGGCAGCGAGCAGTACTTC,CASSLGGQGSEQYF,TRBV5-1,few,TRBD1,TRBJ2-7
TGTGCCAGCAGCCAATGGACAGAAACAGATACGCAGTATTTT,CASSQWTETDTQYF,TRBV7-9,-,-,TRBJ2-3
TGTGCCAGCAGCCGAGGGACTGGGGACGAGCAGTACTTC,CASSRGTGDEQYF,TRBV7-6,-,-,TRBJ2-7
TGCAGCGTTGGGGTTCATGCTAGCGTGGTAGAGACCCAGTACTTC,CSVGVHASVVETQYF,TRBV29-1,-,-,TRBJ2-5
TGTGCCATCAGTGAGGGCACCACGGGGGAAAAACTGTTTTTT,CAISEGTTGEKLFF,TRBV10-3,medium-sized,-,TRBJ1-4
TGCGCCAGCAGTAACGGACAGGGATCGAATGAGCAGTTCTTC,CASSNGQGSNEQFF,TRBV4-3,-,TRBD1,TRBJ2-1
TGCGCCAGCAGCCAAGGGTTGGGAGATCAGCCCCAGCATTTT,CASSQGLGDQPQHF,TRBV4-3,-,-,TRBJ1-5
TGTGCCAGCAGCCGGATGACCGGGGCCGGGGAGCTGTTTTTT,CASSRMTGAGELFF,TRBV7-6,-,-,TRBJ2-2
TGCAGCTGCGATAGCGAGGTCGATGAGCAGTTCTTC,CSCDSEVDEQFF,TRBV29-1,-,-,TRBJ2-1
TGTGCCAGCACCCCGGACGGGAGCTCTGGGGCCAACGTCCTGACTTTC,CASTPDGSSGANVLTF,TRBV6-4,-,-,TRBJ2-6
TGCAGCGTTGTGGATGGGACTAGCGAGTACTACGAGCAGTACTTC,CSVVDGTSEYYEQYF,TRBV29-1,-,TRBD2,TRBJ2-7
TGTGCCAGCTGGGGGACGGGGGGGACCGAACACTTATTTGCCTACGAGCAGTACTTC,CASWGTGGTEHLFAYEQYF,TRBV2,-,TRBD2,TRBJ2-7
TGTGCCAGCAGCGAGACAGGCTACGAGCAGTACTTC,CASSETGYEQYF,TRBV6-1,-,-,TRBJ2-7
TGTGCCTGGAACCCCCACGGGGGGCGTGCTAGCACAGATACGCAGTATTTT,CAWNPHGGRASTDTQYF,TRBV30,-,-,TRBJ2-3
TGTGCCAGCAGGCTGACCGGGGGTGGATACTACAATGAGCAGTTCTTC,CASRLTGGGYYNEQFF,TRBV2,few,-,TRBJ2-1
TGCGCCAGCAGGGCGGGGGGCGAGACTGAAGCTTTCTTT,CASRAGGETEAFF,TRBV5-1,once,-,TRBJ1-1
TGTGCCAGCAGCTTGGTCCCAGGGCCCACTGAAGCTTTCTTT,CASSLVPGPTEAFF,TRBV7-9,few,-,TRBJ1-1
TGTGCCAGCAGTACTCTAGGCGGGGGGGCCAACGTCCTGACTTTC,CASSTLGGGANVLTF,TRBV6-5,-,-,TRBJ2-6
TGTGCCAGCAGCCAAGGACACTCCGAAGGAGATGAGCAGTTCTTC,CASSQGHSEGDEQFF,TRBV7-9,medium-sized,-,TRBJ2-1
TGTGCCAGCAGGCCCGGGACAGGGTACGAGCAGTACTTC,CASRPGTGYEQYF,TRBV7-9,-,TRBD1,TRBJ2-7
TGTGCCAGCAGTGACGGGACAGGGGCCTACAATGAGCAGTTCTTC,CASSDGTGAYNEQFF,TRBV6-1,-,TRBD1,TRBJ2-1
TGTGCCAGCAGCTTGAGACAGGGTTTAGCCTACAATGAGCAGTTCTTC,CASSLRQGLAYNEQFF,TRBV7-3,-,TRBD1,TRBJ2-1